This passage covers 24 T cell receptor beta chains from one sample sequenced in a study of somatic mutations in cytotoxic T cells in rheumatoid arthritis. TCRdb keeps only in-frame clones here, not all; method: immunoSEQ multiplex PCR. The data contain about 19,000 clones, 80% to 90% of them seen just once; the ten biggest clones take up about 14%. Sequenced: CD8+ T cells sorted from blood. Receptor source: an adult with rheumatoid arthritis.

V gene TRBV7-2 combines with J gene TRBJ2-1; D unresolved. V was pared by 5 bases and J by 5 bases, with 10 bases between. The CDR3 covers 13 residues. Germline CDR1 is SGHTA and CDR2 is FQGNSA. CDR3 in amino acids: CASSPRPNNEQFF. CDR3 bases: TGTGCCAGCAGCCCCCGGCCCAACAATGAGCAGTTCTTC. Filled out from reference TRBV7-2 and TRBJ2-1, the complete variable domain reads GAGVSQSPSNKVTEKGKDVELRCDPISGHTALYWYRQSLGQGLEFLIYFQGNSAPDKSGLPSDRFSAERTGGSVSTLTIQRTQQEDSAVYLCASSPRPNNEQFFGPGTRLTVL.

V is TRBV7-8 and J is TRBJ1-1; D is uncertain. CDR3 length: 11 amino acids. Per germline, CDR1 SGHVS and CDR2 FQNEAQ. V lost 8 bases, J lost 8 bases, and 12 bases lay in between. The CDR3 reads CASQYLGEAFF. CDR3 bases: TGTGCCAGCCAATACTTGGGCGAAGCTTTCTTT. Full variable domain (rest looked up from reference TRBV7-8 and TRBJ1-1): GAGVSQSPRYKVAKRGQDVALRCDPISGHVSLFWYQQALGQGPEFLTYFQNEAQLDKSGLPSDRFFAERPEGSVSTLKIQRTQQEDSAVYLCASQYLGEAFFGQGTRLTVV.

The chain joins TRBV23-1 to TRBJ2-1; the D call may be TRBD1 or TRBD2 (5 bases each). TRBV23-1 is noted as an ORF with a role that remains uncertain. The germline V and J ends were trimmed by 7 bases and 4 bases, with 14 bases remaining between them. This CDR3 contains 14 residues. The CDR3 DNA follows: TGCGCCAGCAATTCCCCATGGGGGTACAATGAGCAGTTCTTC. As protein: CASNSPWGYNEQFF.

The chain carries TRBV15 and TRBJ1-5; 7 nucleotides line up with TRBD1. Germline V gene lookup returns CDR1 LNHNV and CDR2 YYDKDF (reference sequence). V was clipped by 0 bases and J by 5 bases; unmatched bases: 7. This CDR3 comprises 16 residues. The CDR3 bases are TGTGCCACCAGCAGAGATATTAGAGGGGGCTATCAGCCCCAGCATTTT. Protein sequence: CATSRDIRGGYQPQHF.

This clone has only one observation. This chain joins TRBV7-8 and TRBJ2-5; D gene ambiguous. Germline CDR1 and CDR2: SGHVS and FQNEAQ. This CDR3 region has 17 residues. Between the trimmed V and J ends, which lost 0 bases and 5 bases, there was a span of 19 bases. CDR3 nucleotide sequence: TGTGCCAGCAGCTTAGCGCTTAGTGGACCCCAAAGGGAGACCCAGTACTTC. This gives the protein CASSLALSGPQRETQYF.

This clone occurred a few times. The rearrangement links TRBV30 to TRBJ2-7; possible D gene TRBD2, 5 bases. The length of the CDR3 is 12 residues. Germline V gene sequence: CDR1 GTSNPN, CDR2 SVGIG (reference sequence). Trimming stripped 0 bases from V and 6 bases from J, with 9 bases between. CDR3 residues: CAWSVWGAEQYF. In nucleotides, the CDR3 is TGTGCCTGGAGTGTTTGGGGAGCCGAGCAGTACTTC.

The rearrangement uses TRBV4-2 and TRBJ2-7; D remains ambiguous. The CDR3 length is 12 residues. CDR1 LGHNA and CDR2 YNFKEQ come from the germline V gene. Trimming left V 2 bases short and J 3 bases short, with 5 bases between. DNA for the CDR3: TGTGCCAGCAGCCAATCCATCTACGAGCAGTACTTC. The encoded protein is CASSQSIYEQYF.

The gene calls are TRBV5-8 and TRBJ2-7; D tentatively reads TRBD1 or TRBD2 (5 bases each). Deletions cut 2 bases from V and 1 base from J, with 13 bases between. The CDR3 extends over 15 amino acids. Germline V gene data show CDR1 as SGHTS and CDR2 as YDEGEE. In DNA form, the CDR3 reads TGTGCCAGCAGCTTTAGAGGGGCCCTATCCTACGAGCAGTACTTC. It translates to CASSFRGALSYEQYF.

The chain uses TRBV5-5 and TRBJ2-5, with D perhaps matching TRBD1 (6 bases). V was cut by 4 bases and J by 5 bases, with 12 bases left in between. Germline CDR1 SGHKS, CDR2 YYEKEE (reference sequence). The CDR3 extends over 13 amino acids. CDR3 amino acids: CASSPTGSETQYF. The CDR3, as DNA: TGTGCCAGCAGCCCTACAGGGAGCGAGACCCAGTACTTC.

The V gene is TRBV9, the J gene TRBJ1-3; D possibly corresponds to TRBD1 (6 bases). CDR3 length: 17 residues. Between the trimmed V and J ends, which lost 4 bases and 1 base, there was a span of 18 bases. Germline CDR1 SGDLS, CDR2 YYNGEE. The CDR3 loop is CASSPDRQVGSGNTIYF. DNA of the CDR3: TGTGCCAGCAGCCCAGATAGACAGGTTGGGTCTGGAAACACCATATATTTT. The full variable domain, with the rest looked up from reference TRBV9 and TRBJ1-3, is DSGVTQTPKHLITATGQRVTLRCSPRSGDLSVYWYQQSLDQGLQFLIQYYNGEERAKGNILERFSAQQFPDLHSELNLSSLELGDSALYFCASSPDRQVGSGNTIYFGEGSWLTVV.

This clone is deemed medium-sized. The chain recombines TRBV7-9 with TRBJ1-5, with 9 bases identical to TRBD1. Trimming removed 5 bases from V and 5 bases from J; junction bases left unmatched: 7. The germline V gene encodes CDR1 SEHNR and CDR2 FQNEAQ (reference sequence). The CDR3 sequence is 15 residues long. CDR3 loop: CASSGTTGGYQPQHF. The CDR3 DNA follows: TGTGCCAGCAGCGGGACGACAGGGGGGTATCAGCCCCAGCATTTT.

The gene calls are TRBV7-3 and TRBJ2-1; D possibly uses TRBD1 or TRBD2 (5 bases each). The CDR3 extends over 14 amino acids. Germline V gene sequence: CDR1 SGHTA, CDR2 FQGTGA. V shed 1 base and J shed 7 bases, with 11 bases lying between them. The CDR3 region is CASSLIGGRNEQFF. The CDR3, as DNA: TGTGCCAGCAGCTTAATTGGGGGTAGGAATGAGCAGTTCTTC.

V usage is TRBV7-3 and J usage is TRBJ1-1; D is uncertain. V lost 3 bases, J lost 0 bases, and 20 bases lay in between. Germline CDR1 and CDR2: SGHTA and FQGTGA. This CDR3 has 18 amino acids. The CDR3 DNA follows: TGTGCCAGCAGCTTTTACAGCCCGAGCCAAGTAGTGAACACTGAAGCTTTCTTT. Amino acids: CASSFYSPSQVVNTEAFF.

The rearrangement links TRBV19 to TRBJ2-2; D is uncertain. V lost 5 bases, J lost 2 bases, and 12 bases lay in between. CDR1 is LNHDA, CDR2 SQIVND, per germline (reference sequence). The CDR3 contains 15 residues. The CDR3 region has the DNA TGTGCCAGTAGTTTCAATACAGCAAACACCGGGGAGCTGTTTTTT. This translates into CASSFNTANTGELFF.

This rearrangement joins TRBV6-5 to TRBJ2-7, with no clear D. CDR3 size: 15 residues. The germline V gene has CDR1 MNHEY and CDR2 SVGAGI. V gave up 6 bases and J gave up 2 bases, with 17 bases separating them. Here the CDR3 DNA reads TGTGCCAGCAGCCCCGAGGCTATTCGCACCTACGAGCAGTACTTC. It yields the protein CASSPEAIRTYEQYF.

The chain joins TRBV7-2 to TRBJ2-7, with a tentative D call TRBD1 (6 bases). The CDR3 totals 13 residues. V lost 5 bases to trimming and J lost 3 bases, with 11 bases between them. Germline lookup yields CDR1 SGHTA and CDR2 FQGNSA. DNA for the CDR3: TGTGCCAGCAGCGGGGACACCTACTACGAGCAGTACTTC. It translates to CASSGDTYYEQYF.

The rearrangement uses TRBV19 and TRBJ2-2, with 7 bases matching TRBD1. The CDR3 extends over 13 amino acids. With 3 bases clipped from V and 10 bases from J, the junction kept 5 bases outside the gene matches. The germline V gene encodes CDR1 LNHDA and CDR2 SQIVND (reference sequence). The CDR3 loop reads CASSMTGFAELFF. DNA of the CDR3: TGTGCCAGTAGTATGACAGGGTTCGCGGAGCTGTTTTTT.

This sequence joins TRBV7-3 and TRBJ2-3, with unresolved D. The germline CDR1 and CDR2 sequences are SGHTA and FQGTGA. The CDR3 totals 12 residues. With 5 bases removed from V and 0 bases from J, the gap between germline ends came to 3 bases. CDR3 amino acids: CASSGSTDTQYF. The CDR3 region has the DNA TGTGCCAGCAGCGGAAGCACAGATACGCAGTATTTT. Together with reference TRBV7-3 and TRBJ2-3, the CDR3 gives the full variable domain: GAGVSQTPSNKVTEKGKYVELRCDPISGHTALYWYRQSLGQGPEFLIYFQGTGAADDSGLPNDRFFAVRPEGSVSTLKIQRTERGDSAVYLCASSGSTDTQYFGPGTRLTVL.

The chain recombines TRBV19 with TRBJ2-7; maybe TRBD2 (5 bases). Deletions cut 3 bases from V and 7 bases from J, with 16 bases between. This CDR3 has 14 residues. CDR1 and CDR2 (germline): LNHDA, SQIVND (reference sequence). The CDR3 loop reads CASSIGNPLGEQYF. Here the CDR3 DNA reads TGTGCCAGTAGTATCGGGAACCCTCTGGGGGAGCAGTACTTC. The variable domain in full, with the rest retrieved from reference TRBV19 and TRBJ2-7, is DGGITQSPKYLFRKEGQNVTLSCEQNLNHDAMYWYRQDPGQGLRLIYYSQIVNDFQKGDIAEGYSVSREKKESFPLTVTSAQKNPTAFYLCASSIGNPLGEQYFGPGTRLTVT.

This clone has only a few counts. The chain carries TRBV11-2 and TRBJ2-7; 8 nucleotides align to TRBD2. Germline assignment: CDR1 SGHAT and CDR2 FQNNGV. Losses at the gene ends were 3 bases for V and 2 bases for J; bases not matched to a gene: 3. This CDR3 spans 14 amino acids. The CDR3 sequence: CASSFNGRAYEQYF. The DNA for the CDR3 is TGTGCCAGCAGCTTCAACGGGAGGGCCTACGAGCAGTACTTC.

The V gene is TRBV5-1, the J gene TRBJ1-6, with a weak D call TRBD1 (5 bases). Trimming took 0 bases from V and 13 from J, leaving 8 bases between them. Looked up from germline, CDR1 is SGHRS and CDR2 is YFSETQ. This CDR3 region has 12 residues. This CDR3 is CASSLAGTPLHF. CDR3 coding DNA: TGCGCCAGCAGCTTGGCCGGGACCCCCCTCCACTTT.

Only a few counts were recorded for this clone. The V gene is TRBV28, the J gene TRBJ2-7; no definite D call. V lost 5 bases and J 6 bases, leaving 11 bases between the germline ends. CDR3 length equals 12 residues. CDR1 is MDHEN and CDR2 is SYDVKM in the germline V gene. The CDR3 spells CASSEWASEQYF. CDR3 DNA sequence: TGTGCCAGCAGTGAGTGGGCAAGCGAGCAGTACTTC.

V is TRBV19 and J is TRBJ1-1; D perhaps matches TRBD1 (5 bases). Germline CDR1 reads LNHDA; CDR2 reads SQIVND (reference sequence). Trimming removed 8 bases from V and 4 bases from J, with 14 bases in between. The CDR3 runs 13 residues. In nucleotides, the CDR3 is TGTGCCAGTGCTCAGGGCGGGGCCACTGAAGCTTTCTTT. Encoded protein: CASAQGGATEAFF.

The V call is TRBV6-5, the J call TRBJ2-1, with TRBD2 matching 7 bases. The germline V gene has CDR1 MNHEY and CDR2 SVGAGI. This CDR3 has 14 residues. J gave up 8 bases and V 2 bases, and 6 bases lay outside the gene matches. Written as DNA, the CDR3 is TGTGCCAGCAGTTACGATGGCGGGGGTGATGAGCAGTTCTTC. It specifies CASSYDGGGDEQFF.